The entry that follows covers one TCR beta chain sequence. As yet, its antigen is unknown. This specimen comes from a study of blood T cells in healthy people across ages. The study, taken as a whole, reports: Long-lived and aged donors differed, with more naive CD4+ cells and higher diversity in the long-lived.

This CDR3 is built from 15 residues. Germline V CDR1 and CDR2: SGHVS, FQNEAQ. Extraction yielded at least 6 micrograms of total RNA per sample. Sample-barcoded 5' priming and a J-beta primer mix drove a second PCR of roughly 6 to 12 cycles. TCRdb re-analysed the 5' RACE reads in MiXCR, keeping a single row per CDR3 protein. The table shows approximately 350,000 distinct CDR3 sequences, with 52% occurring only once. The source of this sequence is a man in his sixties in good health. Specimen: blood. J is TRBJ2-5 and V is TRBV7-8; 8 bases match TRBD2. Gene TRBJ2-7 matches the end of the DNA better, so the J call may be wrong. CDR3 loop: CASSLQAGGVYEQYF. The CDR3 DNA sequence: TGTGCCAGCAGCTTACAGGCGGGGGGCGTCTACGAGCAGTACTTC.